This T cell receptor (beta chain) was retrieved from a study of blood T cell repertoires in COVID-19. On the study more broadly: Both acute and convalescent COVID-19 samples were obtained from the United States, Italy and Spain.

The germline V gene encodes CDR1 LGHNA and CDR2 YSLEER. V lost 0 bases, J lost 5 bases, and 12 bases lay in between. The CDR3 runs 15 residues. Authors' analysis steps: Estimates of nucleated cell counts were drawn from the amplification of reference gene primers. Libraries were prepared by immunoSEQ multiplex PCR; TCRdb keeps only in-frame clonotypes and omits some of them. V and J calls and clone size come straight from that table; D and trimming were deduced from the DNA. The table has some 270,000 clones, 75% to 85% seen once. The age range of participants was 18 to 89 years, with residence in about two dozen US areas.

The rearrangement uses TRBV4-3 and TRBJ2-3; D is unclear. The origin of this receptor is a woman aged 45-65 years with acute COVID-19. Source material: PBMCs or T cells enriched from blood (not recorded which). The CDR3 reads CASSQDVGDRDTQYF. In nucleotides, the CDR3 is TGCGCCAGCAGCCAAGATGTTGGAGATAGAGATACGCAGTATTTT.